This is a list of T cell receptor beta chains from one sample in a study of blood T cell repertoires in COVID-19. The repertoire was sequenced with immunoSEQ multiplex PCR; TCRdb's copy has only in-frame clones and lacks some. The sample yields 220,000 or so clones, roughly 89% seen once. Sequenced sample: PBMCs or T cells enriched from blood (not recorded which). These receptors originate from a woman aged 35 to 49 who had recovered from COVID-19. Each CDR3 is given with its conserved first and last residue.

v_call cdr3_aa
TRBV18 CASSPLPGDGELFF
TRBV6-4 CASSPSDDRYGYTF
TRBV7-9 CASSSRGFQETQYF
TRBV28 CASSSPSGSYEQYF
TRBV10-1 CASSEASAQEQFF
TRBV6-2/TRBV6-3 CASSWDFGELFF
TRBV28 CASSSRGSGSYNEQFF
TRBV16 CASSPTGGRSSYEQYF
TRBV19 CASSMVRVNTGELFF
TRBV7-9 CASRSTRGGENIQYF
TRBV19 CASSIGLTTGELFF
TRBV7-2 CASSARTGQETQYF
TRBV23-1 CASSQPGHFLEGAFF
TRBV7-6 CASSRSGGFTGELFF
TRBV24-1 CATSDAGTEETQYF
TRBV11-2 CASSLARTSGREQFF
TRBV18 CASSPGQGDGYTF
TRBV12-3/TRBV12-4 CASSLGRVAEAFF